The clone carrying this T cell receptor (beta chain) was found once. The CDR3 is 17 residues long. V lost 2 bases to trimming and J lost 0 bases; unmatched junction nucleotides: 9. CDR1 is SEHNR and CDR2 is FQNEAQ in the germline V gene (reference sequence). This entry comes from a study of blood T cell repertoires in COVID-19. About the research overall: The United States, Italy and Spain were the sources of the acute and convalescent COVID-19 samples.

Assay used: immunoSEQ multiplex PCR; TCRdb lists only in-frame clones, some missing. The sample shows 300,000 to 350,000 clones, roughly 84% of them seen only once. Participants had their cohort set by participant-reported clinical history. Donors in Cohort 3 counted as recovered after two negative PCRs, clearance, or symptom resolution. The sequence derives from a woman in her twenties or thirties who had recovered from COVID-19. V and J are TRBV7-9 and TRBJ1-1; 7 bases agree with TRBD1. Sequences were obtained from PBMCs or T cells enriched from blood (not recorded which). The CDR3 DNA reads TGTGCCAGCAGCTTAACCCGGACAGGTGCCCTGAACACTGAAGCTTTCTTT. Its translation is CASSLTRTGALNTEAFF.